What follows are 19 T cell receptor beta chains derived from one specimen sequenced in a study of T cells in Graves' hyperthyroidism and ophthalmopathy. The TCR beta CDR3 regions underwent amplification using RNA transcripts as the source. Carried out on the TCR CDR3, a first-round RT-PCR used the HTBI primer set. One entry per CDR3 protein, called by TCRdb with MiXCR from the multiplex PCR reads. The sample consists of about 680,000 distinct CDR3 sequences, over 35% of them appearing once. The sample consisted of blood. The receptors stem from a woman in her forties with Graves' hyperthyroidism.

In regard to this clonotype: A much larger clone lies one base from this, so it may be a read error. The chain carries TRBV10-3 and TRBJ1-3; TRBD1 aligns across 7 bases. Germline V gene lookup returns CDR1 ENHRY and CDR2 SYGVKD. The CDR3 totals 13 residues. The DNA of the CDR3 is TGTGCCACCGGGACAGAGACAAGAAACACCATGTATTTT. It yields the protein CATGTETRNTMYF.

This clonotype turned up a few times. This chain's CDR3 is CASSQAGGSSPLHF. Here the CDR3 DNA reads TGTGCCAGCAGCCAAGCAGGGGGCAGTTCACCCCTCCACTTT. This chain uses TRBV14 with TRBJ1-6; 8 nucleotides align to TRBD1. With 1 base clipped from V and 9 bases from J, the junction kept 2 bases outside the gene matches. The germline V gene has CDR1 SGHDN and CDR2 FVKESK. The CDR3 is 14 amino acids.

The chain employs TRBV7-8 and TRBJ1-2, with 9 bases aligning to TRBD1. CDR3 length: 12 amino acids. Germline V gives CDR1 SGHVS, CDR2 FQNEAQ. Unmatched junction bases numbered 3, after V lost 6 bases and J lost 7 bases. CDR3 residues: CASRDRGGGYTF. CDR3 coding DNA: TGTGCCAGCAGGGACAGGGGTGGTGGCTACACCTTC.

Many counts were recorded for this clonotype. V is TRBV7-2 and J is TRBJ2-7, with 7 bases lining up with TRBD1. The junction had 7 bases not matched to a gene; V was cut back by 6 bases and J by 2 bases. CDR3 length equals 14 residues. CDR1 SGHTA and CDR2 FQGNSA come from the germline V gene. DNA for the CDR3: TGTGCCAGCAGACAAACGGGACAGACCTACGAGCAGTACTTC. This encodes CASRQTGQTYEQYF.

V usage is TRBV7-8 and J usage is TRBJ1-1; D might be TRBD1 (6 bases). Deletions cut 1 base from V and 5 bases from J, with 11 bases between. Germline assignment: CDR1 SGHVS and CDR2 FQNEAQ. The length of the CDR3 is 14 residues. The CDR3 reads CASSLGGRWTEAFF. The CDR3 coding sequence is TGTGCCAGCAGCTTAGGGGGGCGTTGGACTGAAGCTTTCTTT.

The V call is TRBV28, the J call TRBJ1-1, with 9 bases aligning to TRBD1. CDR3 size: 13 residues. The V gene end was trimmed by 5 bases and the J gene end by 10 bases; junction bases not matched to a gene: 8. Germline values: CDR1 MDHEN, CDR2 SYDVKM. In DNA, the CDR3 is TGTGCCAGCAGTATGGACAGGGGCCGAGGAGCTTTCTTT. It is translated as CASSMDRGRGAFF.

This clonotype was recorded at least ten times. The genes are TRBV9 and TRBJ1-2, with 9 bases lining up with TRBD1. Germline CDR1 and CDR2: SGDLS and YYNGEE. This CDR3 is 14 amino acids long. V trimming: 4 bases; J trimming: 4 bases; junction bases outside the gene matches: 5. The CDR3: CASSPEGQGYGYTF. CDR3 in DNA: TGTGCCAGCAGCCCCGAGGGACAGGGCTATGGCTACACCTTC.

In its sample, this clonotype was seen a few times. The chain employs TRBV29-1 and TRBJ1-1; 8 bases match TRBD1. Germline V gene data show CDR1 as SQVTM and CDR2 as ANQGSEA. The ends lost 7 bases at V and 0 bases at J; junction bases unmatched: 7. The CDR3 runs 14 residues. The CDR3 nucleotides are TGCAGCGCTTGGGACAGGCGCTTGAACACTGAAGCTTTCTTT. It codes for CSAWDRRLNTEAFF.

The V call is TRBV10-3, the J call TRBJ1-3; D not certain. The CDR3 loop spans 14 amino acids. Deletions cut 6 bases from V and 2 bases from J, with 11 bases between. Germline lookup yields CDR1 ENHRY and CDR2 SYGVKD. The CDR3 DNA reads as TGTGCCATCAGCCACCTCGAAACTGGAAACACCATATATTTT. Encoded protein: CAISHLETGNTIYF.

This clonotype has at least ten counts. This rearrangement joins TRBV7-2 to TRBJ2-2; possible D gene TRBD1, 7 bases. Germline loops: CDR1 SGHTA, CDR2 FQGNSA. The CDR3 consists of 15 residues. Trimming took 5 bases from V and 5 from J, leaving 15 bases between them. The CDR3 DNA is TGTGCCAGCAGCGTGTTGACAGGGAGGACCGGGGAGCTGTTTTTT. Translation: CASSVLTGRTGELFF.

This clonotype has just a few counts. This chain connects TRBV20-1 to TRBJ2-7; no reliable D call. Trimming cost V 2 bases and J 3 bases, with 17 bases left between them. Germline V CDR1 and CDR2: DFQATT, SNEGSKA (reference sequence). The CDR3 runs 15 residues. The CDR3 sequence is CSARTLSENVYEQYF. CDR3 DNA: TGCAGTGCTAGAACGCTATCCGAAAATGTCTACGAGCAGTACTTC.

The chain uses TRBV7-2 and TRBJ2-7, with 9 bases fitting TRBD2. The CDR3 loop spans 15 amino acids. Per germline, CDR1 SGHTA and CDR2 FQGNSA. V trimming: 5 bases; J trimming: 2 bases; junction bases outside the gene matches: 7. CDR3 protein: CASSLATSGAYEQYF. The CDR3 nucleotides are TGTGCCAGCAGCCTCGCGACTAGCGGAGCCTACGAGCAGTACTTC.

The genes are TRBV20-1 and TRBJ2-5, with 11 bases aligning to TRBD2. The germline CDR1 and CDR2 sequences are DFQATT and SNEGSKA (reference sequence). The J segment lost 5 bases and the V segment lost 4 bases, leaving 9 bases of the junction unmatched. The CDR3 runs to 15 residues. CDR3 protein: CSAMGLAGGFETQYF. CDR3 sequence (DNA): TGCAGTGCTATGGGGCTAGCGGGGGGTTTCGAGACCCAGTACTTC.

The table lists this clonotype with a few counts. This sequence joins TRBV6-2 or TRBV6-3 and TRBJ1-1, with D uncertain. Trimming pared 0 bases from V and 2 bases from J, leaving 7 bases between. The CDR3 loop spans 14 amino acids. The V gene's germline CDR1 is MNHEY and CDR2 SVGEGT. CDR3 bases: TGTGCCAGCAGTTACTCCATCTCTAACACTGAAGCTTTCTTT. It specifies CASSYSISNTEAFF.

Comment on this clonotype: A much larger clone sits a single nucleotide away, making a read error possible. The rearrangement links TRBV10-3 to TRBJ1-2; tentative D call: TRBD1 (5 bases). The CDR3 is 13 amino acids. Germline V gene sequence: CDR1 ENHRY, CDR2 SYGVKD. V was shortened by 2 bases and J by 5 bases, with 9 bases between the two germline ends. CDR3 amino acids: CAISEGGEYGYTF. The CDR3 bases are TGTGCCATCAGTGAGGGGGGAGAATATGGCTACACCTTC.

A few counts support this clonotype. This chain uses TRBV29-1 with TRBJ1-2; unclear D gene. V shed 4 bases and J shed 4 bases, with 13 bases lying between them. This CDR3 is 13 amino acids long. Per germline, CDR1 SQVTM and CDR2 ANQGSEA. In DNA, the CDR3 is TGCAGCGTTGGGGCGTCGGGGAGCTATGGCTACACCTTC. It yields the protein CSVGASGSYGYTF.

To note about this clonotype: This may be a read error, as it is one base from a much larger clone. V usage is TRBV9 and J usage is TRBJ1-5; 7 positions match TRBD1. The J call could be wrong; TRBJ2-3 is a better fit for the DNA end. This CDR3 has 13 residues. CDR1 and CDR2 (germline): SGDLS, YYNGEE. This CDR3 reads CASSVGTDQPQYF. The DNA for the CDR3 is TGTGCCAGCAGCGTCGGGACAGATCAGCCCCAGTATTTT.

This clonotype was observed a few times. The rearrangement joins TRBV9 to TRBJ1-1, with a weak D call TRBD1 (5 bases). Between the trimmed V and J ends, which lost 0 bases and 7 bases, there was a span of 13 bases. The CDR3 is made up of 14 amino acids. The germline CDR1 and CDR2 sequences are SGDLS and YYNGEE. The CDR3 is CASSVGGSYVEAFF. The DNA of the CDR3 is TGTGCCAGCAGCGTAGGGGGCAGCTACGTTGAAGCTTTCTTT.

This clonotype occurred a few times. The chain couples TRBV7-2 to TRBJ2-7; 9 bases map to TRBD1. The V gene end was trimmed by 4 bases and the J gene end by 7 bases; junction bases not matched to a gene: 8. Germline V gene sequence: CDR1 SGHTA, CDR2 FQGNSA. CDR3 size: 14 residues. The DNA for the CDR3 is TGTGCCAGCAGCTCCCAACAGGGGGCACGGGAGCAGTACTTC. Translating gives CASSSQQGAREQYF.